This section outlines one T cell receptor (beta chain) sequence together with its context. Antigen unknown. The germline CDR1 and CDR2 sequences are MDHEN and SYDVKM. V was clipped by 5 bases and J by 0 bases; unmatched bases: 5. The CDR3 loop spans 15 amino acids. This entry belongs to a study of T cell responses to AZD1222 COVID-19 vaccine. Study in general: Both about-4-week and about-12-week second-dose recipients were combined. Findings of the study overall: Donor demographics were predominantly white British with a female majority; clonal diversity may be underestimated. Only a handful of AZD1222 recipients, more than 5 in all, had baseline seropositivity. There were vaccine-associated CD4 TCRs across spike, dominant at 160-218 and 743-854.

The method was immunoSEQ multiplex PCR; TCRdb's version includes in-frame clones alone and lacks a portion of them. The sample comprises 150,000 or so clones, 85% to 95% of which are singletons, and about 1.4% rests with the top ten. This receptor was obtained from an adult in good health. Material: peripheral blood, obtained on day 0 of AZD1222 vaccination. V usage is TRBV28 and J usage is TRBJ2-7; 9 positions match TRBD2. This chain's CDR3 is CASSQLAGSSYEQYF. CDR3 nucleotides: TGTGCCAGCAGTCAACTAGCGGGTAGCTCCTACGAGCAGTACTTC.